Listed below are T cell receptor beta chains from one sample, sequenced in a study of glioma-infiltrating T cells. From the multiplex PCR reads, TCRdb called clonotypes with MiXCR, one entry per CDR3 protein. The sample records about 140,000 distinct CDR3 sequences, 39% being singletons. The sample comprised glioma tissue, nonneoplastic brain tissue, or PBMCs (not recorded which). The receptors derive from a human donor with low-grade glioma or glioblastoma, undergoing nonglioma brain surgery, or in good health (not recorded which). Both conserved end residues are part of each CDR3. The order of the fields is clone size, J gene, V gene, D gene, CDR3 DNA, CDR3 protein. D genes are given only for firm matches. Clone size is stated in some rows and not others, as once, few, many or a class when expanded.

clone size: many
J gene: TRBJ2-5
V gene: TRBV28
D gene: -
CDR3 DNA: TGTGCCAGCAGTTTAAATTGGGGTTTTCAGTACTTC
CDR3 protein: CASSLNWGFQYF

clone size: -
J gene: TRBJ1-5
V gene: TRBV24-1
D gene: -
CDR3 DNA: TGTGCCACCAGTGATTTAAGGGACACACAGCCCCAGCATTTT
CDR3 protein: CATSDLRDTQPQHF

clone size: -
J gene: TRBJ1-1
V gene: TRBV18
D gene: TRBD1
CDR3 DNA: TGTGCCAGCTCACCGAGACAGGGGGCCGCTCTCTTT
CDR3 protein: CASSPRQGAALF

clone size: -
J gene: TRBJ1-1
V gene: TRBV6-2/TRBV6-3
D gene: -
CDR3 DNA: TGTGCCAGCAGAGATTTAAAGAAAACCACGTTGAACACTGAAGCTTTCTTT
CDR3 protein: CASRDLKKTTLNTEAFF

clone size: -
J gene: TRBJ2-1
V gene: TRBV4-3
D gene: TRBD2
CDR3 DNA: TGCGCCAGCAGCCAAAATATAGCGGGAGGGCCGTACAATGAGCAGTTCTTC
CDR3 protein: CASSQNIAGGPYNEQFF

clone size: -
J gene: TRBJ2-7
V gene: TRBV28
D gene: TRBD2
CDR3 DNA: TGTGCCAGCAGTTCCCTAGCGGGAGATGAAGAGCAGTACTTC
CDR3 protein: CASSSLAGDEEQYF

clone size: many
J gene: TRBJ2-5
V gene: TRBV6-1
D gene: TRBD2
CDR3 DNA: TGTGCCAGCACTCGGACTAGCGGGCGCCAAGAGACCCAGTACTTC
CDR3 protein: CASTRTSGRQETQYF

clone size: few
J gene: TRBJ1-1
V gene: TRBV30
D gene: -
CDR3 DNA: TGTGCCTGGAGTGTCAATGGACAGTCTGAAGCTTTCTTT
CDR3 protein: CAWSVNGQSEAFF

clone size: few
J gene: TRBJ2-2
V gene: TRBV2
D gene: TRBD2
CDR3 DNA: TGTGCCAGCAGTGACCCAACTATAGCGGGAGTCACCGGGGAGCTGTTTTTT
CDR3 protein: CASSDPTIAGVTGELFF

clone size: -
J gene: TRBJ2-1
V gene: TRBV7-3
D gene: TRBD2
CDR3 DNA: TGTGCCAGCAGCTTGCAGCGGGACTCCAATGAGCAGTTCTTC
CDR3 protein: CASSLQRDSNEQFF

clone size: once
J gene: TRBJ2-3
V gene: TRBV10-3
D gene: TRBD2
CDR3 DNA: TGTGCCATCAGCCCGACGGCAGACGGGGGGGCGGATACGCAGTATTTT
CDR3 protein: CAISPTADGGADTQYF

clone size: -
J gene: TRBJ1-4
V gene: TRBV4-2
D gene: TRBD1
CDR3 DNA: TGTGCCAGCAGCCAAGGGACAGGGACTCCAACTAATGAAAAACTGTTTTTT
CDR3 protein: CASSQGTGTPTNEKLFF

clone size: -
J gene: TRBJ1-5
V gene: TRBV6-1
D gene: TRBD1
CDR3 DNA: TGTGCCAGCAGTTTACGACAGGGTGGCAATCAGCCCCAGCATTTT
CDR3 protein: CASSLRQGGNQPQHF

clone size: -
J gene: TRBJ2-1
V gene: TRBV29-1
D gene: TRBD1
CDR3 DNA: TGCAGCGTAAAGGGACAGGTCTACAATGAGCAGTTCTTC
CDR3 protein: CSVKGQVYNEQFF

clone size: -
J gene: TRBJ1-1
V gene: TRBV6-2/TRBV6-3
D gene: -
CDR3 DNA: TGTGCCAGCAGTTTGGCGGAGTACACTGAAGCTTTCTTT
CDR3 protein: CASSLAEYTEAFF

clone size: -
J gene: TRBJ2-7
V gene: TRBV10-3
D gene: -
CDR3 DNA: TGTGCCATCAGTGCAGGGCCGTTCGGCGTCTACGAGCAGTACTTC
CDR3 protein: CAISAGPFGVYEQYF

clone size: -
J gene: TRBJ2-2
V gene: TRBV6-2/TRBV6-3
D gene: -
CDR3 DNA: TGTGCCAGCAGGGCCCTAGGAAACACCGGGGAGCTGTTTTTT
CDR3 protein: CASRALGNTGELFF

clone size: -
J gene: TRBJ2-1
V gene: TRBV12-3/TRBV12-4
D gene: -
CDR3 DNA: TGTGCCAGCAGTATCAGGGTTAATGAGCAGTTCTTC
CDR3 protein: CASSIRVNEQFF

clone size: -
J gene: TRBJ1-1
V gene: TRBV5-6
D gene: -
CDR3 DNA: TGTGCCAGCAGCTTTCCCCGAGACCTAAGGGCTTTCTTT
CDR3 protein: CASSFPRDLRAFF

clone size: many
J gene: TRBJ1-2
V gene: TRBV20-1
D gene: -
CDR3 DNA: TGCAGTGCTAGTACCAGGAACTATGGCTACACCTTC
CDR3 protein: CSASTRNYGYTF

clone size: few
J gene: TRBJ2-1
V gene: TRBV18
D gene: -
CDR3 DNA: TGTGCCAGCTCACCAGGGGCTAATGAGCAGTTCTTC
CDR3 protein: CASSPGANEQFF

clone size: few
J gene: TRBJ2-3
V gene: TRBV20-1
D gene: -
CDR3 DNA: TGCAGTGCTAGAGAAAGGGGGTTAGATACGCAGTATTTT
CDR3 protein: CSARERGLDTQYF

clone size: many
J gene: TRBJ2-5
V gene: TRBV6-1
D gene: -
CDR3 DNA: TGTGCCAGCGCCTTACGAGAGACCCAGTACTTC
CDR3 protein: CASALRETQYF

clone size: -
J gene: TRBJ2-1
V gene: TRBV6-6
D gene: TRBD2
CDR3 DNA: TGTGCCAGCAGTTACTCCTTTAGCGGGGCCTACAATGAGCAGTTCTTC
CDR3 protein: CASSYSFSGAYNEQFF

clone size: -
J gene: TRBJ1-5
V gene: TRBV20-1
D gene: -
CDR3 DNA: TGCAGTGCTTGGGGACGGGGGAGACGGGGTAGCAATCAGCCCCAGCATTTT
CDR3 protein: CSAWGRGRRGSNQPQHF

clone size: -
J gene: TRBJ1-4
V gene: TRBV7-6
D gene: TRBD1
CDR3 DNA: TGTGCCAGCAGCCCCCGGACAGGGGTGGATGAAAAACTGTTTTTT
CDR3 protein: CASSPRTGVDEKLFF

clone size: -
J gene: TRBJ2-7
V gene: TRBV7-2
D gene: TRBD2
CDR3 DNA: TGCGCCAGCAGCCATAGCCTAGCGGGGGACTACGAGCAGTACTTC
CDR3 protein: CASSHSLAGDYEQYF

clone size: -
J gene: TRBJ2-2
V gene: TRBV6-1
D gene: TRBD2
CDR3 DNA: TGTGCCAGCAGTGCTCCTAGCGGGAGGGCGATCGGGGAGCTGTTTTTT
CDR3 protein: CASSAPSGRAIGELFF

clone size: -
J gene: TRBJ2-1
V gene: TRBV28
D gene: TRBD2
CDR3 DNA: TGTGCCAGCAGTTTTCGACCGATCGACCCCCCAACTAGCGGGAGAGTAAATGAGCAGTTCTTC
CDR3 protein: CASSFRPIDPPTSGRVNEQFF

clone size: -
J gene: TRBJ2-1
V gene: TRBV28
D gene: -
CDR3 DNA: TGTGCCAGCTACGGGACCCCGACCTACAATGAGCAGTTCTTC
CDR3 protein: CASYGTPTYNEQFF

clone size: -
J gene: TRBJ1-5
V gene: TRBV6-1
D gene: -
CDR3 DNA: TGTGCCAGCAGTTATGGATCGGGGGGGCCCCAGCATTTT
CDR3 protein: CASSYGSGGPQHF

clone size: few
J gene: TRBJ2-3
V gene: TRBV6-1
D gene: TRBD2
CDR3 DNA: TGTGCCAGCAGCCCCGGGACTAGCGGCTACACAGATACGCAGTATTTT
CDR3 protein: CASSPGTSGYTDTQYF

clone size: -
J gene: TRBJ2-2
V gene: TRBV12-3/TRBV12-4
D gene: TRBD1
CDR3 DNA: TGTGCCAGCCGAGGGGGCGTGGACACCGGGGAGCTGTTTTTT
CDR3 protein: CASRGGVDTGELFF

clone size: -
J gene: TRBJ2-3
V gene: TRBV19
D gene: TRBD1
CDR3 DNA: TGTGCCAGTAGCGGACAGGGGCGAAGCACAGATACGCAGTATTTT
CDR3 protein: CASSGQGRSTDTQYF

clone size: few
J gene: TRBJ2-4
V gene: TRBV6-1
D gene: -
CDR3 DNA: TGTGCCAGCAGACCACCACAGGGAATTCAGTACTTC
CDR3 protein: CASRPPQGIQYF

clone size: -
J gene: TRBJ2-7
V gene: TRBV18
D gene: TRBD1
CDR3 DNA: TGTGCCAGCTCACCCCAGGGGGATTACGAGCAGTACTTC
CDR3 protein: CASSPQGDYEQYF

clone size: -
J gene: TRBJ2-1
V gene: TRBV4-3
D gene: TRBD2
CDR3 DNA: TGCGCCAGCAGCCAAGAGTCCGCGGGAGGGTACAATGAGCAGTTCTTC
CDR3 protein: CASSQESAGGYNEQFF